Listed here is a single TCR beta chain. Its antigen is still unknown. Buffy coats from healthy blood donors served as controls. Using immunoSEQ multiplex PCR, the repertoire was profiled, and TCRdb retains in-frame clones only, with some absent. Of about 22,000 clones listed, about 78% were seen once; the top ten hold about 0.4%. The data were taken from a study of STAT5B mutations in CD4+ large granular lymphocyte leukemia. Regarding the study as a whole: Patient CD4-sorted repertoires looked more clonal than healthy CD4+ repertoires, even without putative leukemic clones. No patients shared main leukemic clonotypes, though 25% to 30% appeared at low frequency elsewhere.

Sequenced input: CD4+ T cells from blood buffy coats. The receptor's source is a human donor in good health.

CDR3 sequence (DNA): TGCGCCAGCAGCCTGCGGACAGGACCTAATGAAAAACTGTTTTTT. Its translation: CASSLRTGPNEKLFF. The gene calls are TRBV4-3 and TRBJ1-4, with TRBD1 matching 7 bases. There are 15 residues in the CDR3. Trimming took 4 bases from V and 3 from J; bases not matched to a gene: 5. CDR1 and CDR2 from the germline V gene are LGHNA and YSLEER.